Sequencing of this T cell receptor beta chain was carried out in a study of shared clonotypes between healthy human individuals. Study summary: Three plates each covered CD4 naive and memory; CD8 naive two, CD8 memory one.

CD45RO-negative, CCR7-positively selected cells formed the naive CD8 fraction, excluding terminally differentiated effector memory CD45RA+ cells. Germline CDR1 reads SEHNR; CDR2 reads FQNEAQ (reference sequence). Germline trimming cut 6 bases from V and 3 bases from J; bases unmatched to any gene: 3. The CDR3 totals 13 residues. Profiling relied on immunoSEQ multiplex PCR, and the TCRdb table lists in-frame clones only, not all of them. The repertoire has 650,000 to 800,000 clones, just over 90% of them found once; the top ten carry nearly 25%. This clone was observed once. This sequence joins TRBV7-9 and TRBJ1-2; 8 bases align to TRBD1. Sequences were obtained from naive CD8+ T cells sorted from blood. This TCR derives from a man aged 25-40 years in good health. DNA for the CDR3: TGTGCCAGCAGGTCACAGGGGGACTATGGCTACACCTTC. Amino acids: CASRSQGDYGYTF. The entire variable domain, with the rest obtained from reference TRBV7-9 and TRBJ1-2, is as follows: DTGVSQNPRHKITKRGQNVTFRCDPISEHNRLYWYRQTLGQGPEFLTYFQNEAQLEKSRLLSDRFSAERPKGSFSTLEIQRTEQGDSAMYLCASRSQGDYGYTFGSGTRLTVV.